A selection of T cell receptor beta chains follows, all from one sample in a study of cytomegalovirus exposure and HLA in healthy donors. Only in-frame clones appear in the TCRdb table, and some are missing; sequencing was by immunoSEQ multiplex PCR. The sample yields tens of thousands of clones, more than 70% seen once. Input material: PBMCs. The receptors were gathered from a man aged 35 to 55 in good health and CMV-seronegative. Each CDR3 is given with its conserved first and last residue. D genes are given only for firm matches. Clone size is shown for a subset of rows, as once, few, many or a class of expanded clone.

clone_size	v_call	j_call	cdr3_length	d_call	cdr3_nt	cdr3_aa
.	TRBV7-8	TRBJ1-1	15	TRBD1	TGTGCCAGCAGCTTGGACAGGGGCGAGAGCACTGAAGCTTTCTTT	CASSLDRGESTEAFF
.	TRBV7-2	TRBJ1-5	14	.	TGTGCCAGCAGCTTTATGCGTAGCAATCAGCCCCAGCATTTT	CASSFMRSNQPQHF
few	TRBV19	TRBJ1-5	15	TRBD1	TGTGCCAGTAGTATAGTGGACAGGTTTATACAGCCCCAGCATTTT	CASSIVDRFIQPQHF
.	TRBV4-1	TRBJ1-5	14	.	TGCGCCAGCAGCCAAGATGGTAGGAGTCAGCCCCAGCATTTT	CASSQDGRSQPQHF
.	TRBV15	TRBJ2-7	15	TRBD2	TGTGCCACCAGCAGAGATCGAAGCGGGAGCTACGAGCAGTACTTC	CATSRDRSGSYEQYF
.	TRBV5-1	TRBJ1-2	14	TRBD1	TGCGCCAGCAGCCAAGCAGGGGACAGCTATGGCTACACCTTC	CASSQAGDSYGYTF
few	TRBV6-1	TRBJ2-7	15	TRBD1	TGTGCCAGCAGTCGGACAGGGGGTCCCTCCTACGAGCAGTACTTC	CASSRTGGPSYEQYF
few	TRBV6-6	TRBJ1-2	15	.	TGTGCCAGCAGTTCCAACAGGGCTGAATTAGATGGCTACACCTTC	CASSSNRAELDGYTF
.	TRBV6-1	TRBJ1-1	14	TRBD1	TGTGCCAGCAGTGCTGGGGACAGGGACACTGAAGCTTTCTTT	CASSAGDRDTEAFF
.	TRBV28	TRBJ1-4	13	.	TGTGCCAGCAACCCGGGAGTCAATGAAAAACTGTTTTTT	CASNPGVNEKLFF
.	TRBV9	TRBJ1-2	14	TRBD1	TGTGCCAGCAGCTTTCGGGGACAGGGGTCGGGCTACACCTTC	CASSFRGQGSGYTF
.	TRBV27	TRBJ2-3	17	.	TGTGCCAGCAGTCCCGAAACTAGCAACCTCAATACGGGTACGCAGTATTTT	CASSPETSNLNTGTQYF
few	TRBV5-1	TRBJ1-1	14	.	TGCGCCAGCAGCTTGTACAGGGCGAACACTGAAGCTTTCTTT	CASSLYRANTEAFF
.	TRBV6-5	TRBJ2-7	15	.	TGTGCCAGTCGGGGGGTCGGGACAGGCTCCTACGAGCAGTACTTC	CASRGVGTGSYEQYF
few	TRBV5-6	TRBJ1-5	16	.	TGTGCCAGCAGCTTTTGGGCAAAATATAGCAATCAGCCCCAGCATTTT	CASSFWAKYSNQPQHF
.	TRBV14	TRBJ2-1	18	TRBD2	TGTGCCAGCAGCCCCGGGGGATTAGCGGGAGGACGATACAATGAGCAGTTCTTC	CASSPGGLAGGRYNEQFF
few	TRBV6-5	TRBJ1-5	14	TRBD1	TGTGCCAGCAGCCCCTGGACAGGGGGCGAGCCCCAGCATTTT	CASSPWTGGEPQHF
few	TRBV6-5	TRBJ2-7	12	.	TGTGCCAGCAGACGGGACAACTACGAGCAGTACTTC	CASRRDNYEQYF
.	TRBV7-8	TRBJ1-1	14	.	TGTGCCAGCAGCTTAGCGTCGGGAAGCTGGGGAGCTTTCTTT	CASSLASGSWGAFF
.	TRBV7-9	TRBJ2-7	16	.	TGTGCCAGCAGCTCCCTAGGGGGCGGGGGGTCTACCGAGCAGTACTTC	CASSSLGGGGSTEQYF
few	TRBV20-1	TRBJ2-1	11	.	TGCAGTGCTAGAGTGGCGGGAGAGCAGTTCTTC	CSARVAGEQFF
.	TRBV28	TRBJ2-7	17	.	TGTGCCAGCAGCCTGACAGGACTGAGGGCGAGCTCCTACGAGCAGTACTTC	CASSLTGLRASSYEQYF
.	TRBV11-2	TRBJ2-7	12	TRBD1	TGTGCCAGCAGCGGACAGGGCCACGAGCAGTACTTC	CASSGQGHEQYF
once	TRBV27	TRBJ2-7	15	TRBD1	TGTGCCAGCAGTCTCGACAGGGCCCACACCTACGAGCAGTACTTC	CASSLDRAHTYEQYF
.	TRBV5-6	TRBJ1-1	15	.	TGTGCCAGCAGCCTCCACAGGACCATGGACACTGAAGCTTTCTTT	CASSLHRTMDTEAFF
.	TRBV5-4	TRBJ2-5	14	TRBD1	TGTGCCAGCAGCTTGGGACAGGGAAGTGAGACCCAGTACTTC	CASSLGQGSETQYF
.	TRBV7-9	TRBJ2-1	13	.	TGTGCCAGCAGCGGAGGCTGGTGGGTTGAGCAGTTCTTC	CASSGGWWVEQFF
.	TRBV5-1	TRBJ1-1	15	TRBD1	TGCGCCAGCTCGCAGCGGGGGACAGAGAACACTGAAGCTTTCTTT	CASSQRGTENTEAFF
.	TRBV30	TRBJ2-3	16	TRBD2	TGTGCCTGGGGGACTAGCGGGAGATCTAGCACAGATACGCAGTATTTT	CAWGTSGRSSTDTQYF
.	TRBV30	TRBJ2-7	11	.	TGTGCCTGGGACTTGGATTACGAGCAGTACTTC	CAWDLDYEQYF
.	TRBV5-1	TRBJ2-1	13	TRBD1	TGCGCCAGCAGCCCCTTAGGGGGCCATGAGCAGTTCTTC	CASSPLGGHEQFF